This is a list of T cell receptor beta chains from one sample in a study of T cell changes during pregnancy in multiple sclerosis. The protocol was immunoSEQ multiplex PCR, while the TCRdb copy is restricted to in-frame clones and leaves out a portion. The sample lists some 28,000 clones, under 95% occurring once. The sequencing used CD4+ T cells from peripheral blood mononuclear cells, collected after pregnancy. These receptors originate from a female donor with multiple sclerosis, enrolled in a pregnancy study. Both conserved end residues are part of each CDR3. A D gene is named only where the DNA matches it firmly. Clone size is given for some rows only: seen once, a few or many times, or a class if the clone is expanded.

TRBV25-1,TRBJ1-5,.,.,CASRTQDQPQHF,TGTGCCAGCCGTACACAGGATCAGCCCCAGCATTTT
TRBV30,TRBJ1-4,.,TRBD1,CASKGQGQEKLFF,TGTGCTTCGAAAGGACAGGGGCAAGAAAAACTGTTTTTT
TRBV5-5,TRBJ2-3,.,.,CASSRGTDTQYF,TGTGCCAGCAGCCGAGGCACAGATACGCAGTATTTT
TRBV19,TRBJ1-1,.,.,CASMTQGNTEAFF,TGTGCCAGTATGACACAGGGAAACACTGAAGCTTTCTTT
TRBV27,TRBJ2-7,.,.,CASSLLGGPYEQYF,TGTGCCAGCAGTTTATTAGGGGGTCCTTACGAGCAGTACTTC
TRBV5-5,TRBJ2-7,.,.,CASSPPPGLGYEQYF,TGTGCCAGCAGCCCCCCCCCAGGGCTGGGGTACGAGCAGTACTTC
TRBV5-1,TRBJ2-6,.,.,CASSLRSAGESSGANVLTF,TGCGCCAGCAGCTTAAGGTCGGCAGGGGAGAGCTCTGGGGCCAACGTCCTGACTTTC
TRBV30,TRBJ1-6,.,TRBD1,CAWSVDREASPLHF,TGTGCCTGGAGTGTTGACAGGGAGGCTTCACCCCTCCACTTT
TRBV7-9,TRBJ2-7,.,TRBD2,CASSFGTSGRANSYEQYF,TGTGCCAGCAGCTTCGGGACTAGCGGGAGGGCCAATTCCTACGAGCAGTACTTC
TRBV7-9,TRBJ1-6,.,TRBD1,CASSSGQGNSPLHF,TGTGCCAGCAGCTCGGGACAGGGAAATTCACCCCTCCACTTT
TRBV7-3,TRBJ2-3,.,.,CASSSSPLGDTQYF,TGTGCCAGCAGCTCCTCACCACTAGGGGATACGCAGTATTTT
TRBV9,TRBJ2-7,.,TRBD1,CASSRGQAFSYEQYF,TGTGCCAGCAGCCGGGGACAGGCCTTTTCCTACGAGCAGTACTTC
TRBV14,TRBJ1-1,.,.,CASSQGAAFNTEAFF,TGTGCCAGCAGCCAAGGGGCAGCATTTAACACTGAAGCTTTCTTT
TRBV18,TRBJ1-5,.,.,CASSRDRAAEPQHF,TGTGCCAGCTCCCGCGATCGAGCGGCGGAGCCCCAGCATTTT
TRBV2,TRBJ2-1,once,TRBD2,CASSPSLAGGYNEQFF,TGTGCCAGCAGTCCAAGTCTAGCGGGAGGGTACAATGAGCAGTTCTTC
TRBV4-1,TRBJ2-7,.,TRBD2,CASSQEKVSGTARSYEQYF,TGCGCCAGCAGCCAAGAAAAGGTTAGCGGGACCGCCCGTTCCTACGAGCAGTACTTC
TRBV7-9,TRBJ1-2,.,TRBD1,CASSSYRDRGPYGYTF,TGTGCCAGCAGCTCCTACCGGGACAGGGGCCCCTATGGCTACACCTTC
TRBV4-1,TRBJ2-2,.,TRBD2,CASSQDLFGLAKNTGELFF,TGCGCCAGCAGCCAAGATCTTTTCGGACTAGCCAAGAACACCGGGGAGCTGTTTTTT
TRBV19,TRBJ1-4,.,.,CASSLQGGNEKLFF,TGTGCCAGTAGTTTACAGGGTGGGAATGAAAAACTGTTTTTT
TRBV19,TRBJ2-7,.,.,CASAKTETYEQYF,TGTGCCAGTGCTAAGACAGAGACTTACGAGCAGTACTTC
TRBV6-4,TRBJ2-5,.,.,CASSPSSGDQETQYF,TGTGCCAGCAGCCCCTCTTCGGGGGACCAAGAGACCCAGTACTTC
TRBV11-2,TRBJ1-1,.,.,CASSFGTKEGYTEAFF,TGTGCCAGCAGCTTCGGGACAAAAGAGGGATACACTGAAGCTTTCTTT
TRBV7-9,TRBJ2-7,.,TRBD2,CASSPQSGGYYEQYF,TGTGCCAGCAGCCCACAAAGCGGGGGATACTACGAGCAGTACTTC
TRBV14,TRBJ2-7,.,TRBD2,CASSSLAGGYEQYF,TGTGCCAGCAGCTCATTAGCGGGAGGGTACGAGCAGTACTTC
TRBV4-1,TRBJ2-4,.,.,CASSPSWGDENIQYF,TGCGCCAGCAGCCCCTCGTGGGGGGATGAAAACATTCAGTACTTC
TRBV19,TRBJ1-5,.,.,CASSILLSQPQHF,TGTGCCAGTAGTATCCTTCTCTCTCAGCCCCAGCATTTT
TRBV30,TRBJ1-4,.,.,CAWSGFPAGKLFF,TGTGCCTGGAGTGGGTTCCCCGCGGGAAAACTGTTTTTT
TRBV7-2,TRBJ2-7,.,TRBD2,CASSRGGGTSYEQYF,TGTGCCAGCAGCCGGGGGGGTGGGACTTCCTACGAGCAGTACTTC
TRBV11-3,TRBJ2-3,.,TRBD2,CASSFTSGSGVTDTQYF,TGTGCCAGCAGCTTCACTAGCGGGAGCGGCGTCACAGATACGCAGTATTTT
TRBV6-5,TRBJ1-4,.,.,CASSYSGNEKLFF,TGTGCCAGCAGTTACTCCGGTAATGAAAAACTGTTTTTT
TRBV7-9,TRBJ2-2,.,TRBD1,CASSPGQGARGTGELFF,TGTGCCAGCAGCCCGGGACAGGGGGCGCGTGGTACCGGGGAGCTGTTTTTT
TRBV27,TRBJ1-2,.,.,CASSLWGGGYTF,TGTGCCAGCAGTTTATGGGGGGGAGGCTACACCTTC
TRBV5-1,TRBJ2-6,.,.,CASSLLEVGTGANVLTF,TGCGCCAGCAGCTTGTTGGAGGTTGGCACTGGGGCCAACGTCCTGACTTTC
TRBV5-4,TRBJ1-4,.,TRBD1,CASSLPSRQGEKLFF,TGTGCCAGCAGCCTCCCGTCTCGACAGGGGGAAAAACTGTTTTTT
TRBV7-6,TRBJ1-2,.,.,CASSNYYNDRPRDYGYTF,TGTGCCAGCAGCAACTACTATAATGACAGGCCGAGGGACTATGGCTACACCTTC
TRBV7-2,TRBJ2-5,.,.,CASSSSGVETQYF,TGTGCCAGCAGCTCTTCAGGGGTGGAGACCCAGTACTTC